Here is one TCR beta chain with its context. What it recognizes is unknown. Cells designated naive CD8 were CD45RO-negative and were positively selected for CCR7, with terminally differentiated effector memory CD45RA+ cells excluded. The length of the CDR3 is 14 residues. The V segment lost 5 bases and the J segment 5 bases; nucleotides outside the gene matches: 7. Germline V gives CDR1 MDHEN, CDR2 SYDVKM. The data were obtained in a study of shared clonotypes between healthy human individuals. Study outcomes and limitations: Sorted-subset sequencing was shown by rarefaction to be incomplete despite large depth.

Assay execution proceeded at the deep level. The protocol was immunoSEQ multiplex PCR, while the TCRdb copy is restricted to in-frame clones and leaves out a portion. The sample contains about 550,000 clones, nearly 97% of which appear only once. This clonotype was sampled from a woman in her twenties or thirties in good health. Material for sequencing was naive CD8+ T cells sorted from blood. The V gene is TRBV28, the J gene TRBJ2-7; the match to TRBD1 covers 9 bases. The CDR3 spells CASSMGQGLNEQYF. CDR3 bases: TGTGCCAGCAGTATGGGACAGGGACTCAACGAGCAGTACTTC.